Sequencing of this T cell receptor (beta chain) was carried out in a study of blood T cell repertoires in COVID-19. Study at large: COVID-19 samples, acute and convalescent, were from the United States, Italy and Spain. PBMCs, B-cell-depleted T cells, or T cells provided the cDNA or gDNA that made up the material.

Germline loops: CDR1 SEHNR, CDR2 FQNEAQ (reference sequence). The CDR3 is made up of 15 amino acids. After removal of 5 bases from V and 0 bases from J, the junction contained 6 bases not matched to a gene. In the authors' workflow: Amplification from reference gene primers served as the basis for estimated nucleated cell counts. TCRdb's copy holds only in-frame clones and misses some; the assay was immunoSEQ multiplex PCR. From that table come the V and J calls and clone size; the DNA was used to work out D and trimming. This sample has around 130,000 clones; approximately 83% occur once, and the top ten carry 4.5%.

This TCR came from a woman between 70 and 85 years old with acute or convalescent COVID-19. The specimen sequenced was peripheral blood. The J gene is TRBJ1-2, the V gene TRBV7-9, with 7 bases identical to TRBD1. This chain's CDR3 is CASSPTGASNYGYTF. DNA for the CDR3: TGTGCCAGCAGCCCAACAGGGGCCTCTAACTATGGCTACACCTTC.